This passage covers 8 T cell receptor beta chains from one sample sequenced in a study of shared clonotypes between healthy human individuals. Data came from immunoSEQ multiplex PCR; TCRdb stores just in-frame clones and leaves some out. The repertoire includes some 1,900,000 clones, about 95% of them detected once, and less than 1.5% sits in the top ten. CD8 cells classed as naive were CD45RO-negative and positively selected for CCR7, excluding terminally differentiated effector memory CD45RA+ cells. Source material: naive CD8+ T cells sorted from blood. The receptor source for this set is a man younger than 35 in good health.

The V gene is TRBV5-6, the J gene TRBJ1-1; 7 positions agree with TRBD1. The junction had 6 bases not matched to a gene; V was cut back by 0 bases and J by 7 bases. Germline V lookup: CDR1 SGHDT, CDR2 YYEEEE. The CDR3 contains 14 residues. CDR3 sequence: CASSLGAGGGEAFF. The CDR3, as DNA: TGTGCCAGCAGCTTGGGGGCAGGGGGTGGTGAAGCTTTCTTT. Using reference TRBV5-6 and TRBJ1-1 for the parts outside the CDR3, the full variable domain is DAGVTQSPTHLIKTRGQQVTLRCSPKSGHDTVSWYQQALGQGPQFIFQYYEEEERQRGNFPDRFSGHQFPNYSSELNVNALLLGDSALYLCASSLGAGGGEAFFGQGTRLTVV.

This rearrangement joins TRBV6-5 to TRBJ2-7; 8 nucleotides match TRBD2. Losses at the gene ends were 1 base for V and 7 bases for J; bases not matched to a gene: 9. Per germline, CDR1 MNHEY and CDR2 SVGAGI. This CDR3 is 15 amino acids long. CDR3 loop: CASSYYREGPGEQYF. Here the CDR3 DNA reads TGTGCCAGCAGTTACTATCGGGAGGGCCCAGGGGAGCAGTACTTC.

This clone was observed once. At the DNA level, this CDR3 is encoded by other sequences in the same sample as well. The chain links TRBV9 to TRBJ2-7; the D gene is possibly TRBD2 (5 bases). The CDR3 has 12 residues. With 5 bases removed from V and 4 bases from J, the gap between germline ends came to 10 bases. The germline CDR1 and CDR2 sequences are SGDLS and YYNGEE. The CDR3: CASSPGGYEQYF. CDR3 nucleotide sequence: TGTGCCAGCAGTCCCGGAGGATACGAGCAGTACTTC.

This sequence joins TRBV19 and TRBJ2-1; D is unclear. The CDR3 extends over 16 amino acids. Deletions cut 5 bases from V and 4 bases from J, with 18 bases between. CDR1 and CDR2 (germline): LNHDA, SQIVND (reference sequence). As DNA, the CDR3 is TGTGCCAGTAGTCCCACCTGGACGGGCTTTTACAATGAGCAGTTCTTC. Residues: CASSPTWTGFYNEQFF.

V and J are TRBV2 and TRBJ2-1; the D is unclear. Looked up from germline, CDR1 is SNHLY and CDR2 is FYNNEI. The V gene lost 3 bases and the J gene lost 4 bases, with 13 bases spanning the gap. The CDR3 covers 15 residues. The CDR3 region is CASSEVFLYYNEQFF. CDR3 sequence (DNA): TGTGCCAGCAGTGAGGTATTCCTGTATTACAATGAGCAGTTCTTC. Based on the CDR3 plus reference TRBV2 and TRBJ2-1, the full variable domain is EPEVTQTPSHQVTQMGQEVILRCVPISNHLYFYWYRQILGQKVEFLVSFYNNEISEKSEIFDDQFSVERPDGSNFTLKIRSTKLEDSAMYFCASSEVFLYYNEQFFGPGTRLTVL.

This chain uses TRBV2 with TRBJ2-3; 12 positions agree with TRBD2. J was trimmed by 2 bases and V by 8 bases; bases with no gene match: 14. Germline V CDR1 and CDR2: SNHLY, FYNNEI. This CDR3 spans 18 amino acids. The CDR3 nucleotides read TGTGCCAGCTGGGAGGAGTGGCTAGCGGGGGGGACCACAGATACGCAGTATTTT. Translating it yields CASWEEWLAGGTTDTQYF.

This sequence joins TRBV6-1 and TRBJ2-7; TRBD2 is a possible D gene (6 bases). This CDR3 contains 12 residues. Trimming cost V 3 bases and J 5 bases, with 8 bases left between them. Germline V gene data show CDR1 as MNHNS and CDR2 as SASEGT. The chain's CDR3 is CASSEASDEQYF. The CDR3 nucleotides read TGTGCCAGCAGTGAGGCTAGCGACGAGCAGTACTTC.

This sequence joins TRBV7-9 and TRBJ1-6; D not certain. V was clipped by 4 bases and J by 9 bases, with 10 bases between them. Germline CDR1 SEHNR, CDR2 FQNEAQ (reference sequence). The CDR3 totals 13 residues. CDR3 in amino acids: CASSSSIRSPLHF. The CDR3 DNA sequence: TGTGCCAGCAGCTCAAGTATTCGTTCACCCCTCCACTTT.